The sequence of this TCR beta chain was determined in a study of T cell responses to AZD1222 COVID-19 vaccine. Study summary: Whether given at about 4 or about 12 weeks, second doses were pooled. Overall study findings and caveats: After the peak T cell response, and only then, were repertoires sampled. Reportedly, close to half of spike-specific TCRs are directed against unmutated variant regions. Clonal diversity was possibly underestimated, and the donors were mostly white British, with more females.

The method was immunoSEQ multiplex PCR; TCRdb's version includes in-frame clones alone and lacks a portion of them. The data contain fewer than 110,000 clones, approximately 88% of them singletons. For this clone: What it binds is not known.

The sample was peripheral blood, taken on day 0 of AZD1222 vaccination. This clonotype originated in an adult in good health.

The CDR3 loop reads CASSYGQGFGNQPQHF. DNA of the CDR3: TGTGCCAGCAGTTACGGGCAGGGCTTCGGCAATCAGCCCCAGCATTTT. The chain couples TRBV6-2 or TRBV6-3 to TRBJ1-5, with a tentative D call TRBD1 (5 bases). CDR3 length equals 16 residues. Germline CDR1 and CDR2: MNHEY and SVGEGT. V was pared by 2 bases and J by 2 bases, with 13 bases between.